These T cell receptor beta chains were read from a single sample in a study of T cells in Graves' hyperthyroidism and ophthalmopathy. TCRdb processed the multiplex PCR reads anew with MiXCR; each CDR3 protein has one entry. The sample lists approximately 600,000 distinct CDR3 sequences, roughly 20% occurring once. The specimen sequenced was blood. The receptor source for this set is a man younger than 40 with Graves' ophthalmopathy. The CDR3 runs from the conserved cysteine through the conserved F or W. The D gene is left open where the match is weak. A row's size may be missing; if present it is once, few, many or a size class.

v_gene	abundance	d_gene	j_gene	CDR3nt	CDR3aa
TRBV7-2	many	NA	TRBJ1-6	TGTGCCAGCAGCCCAAGACAGCCCCGCTATAATTCACCCCTCCACTTT	CASSPRQPRYNSPLHF
TRBV5-4	NA	NA	TRBJ2-7	TGTGCCAGCAGCGCCCCGAGTTCAGGGGAGGTCAGCAATGAGCAGTACTTC	CASSAPSSGEVSNEQYF
TRBV6-1	few	NA	TRBJ2-3	TGTGCCATATCCCGGACCGACTCGACAGATACGCAGTATTTT	CAISRTDSTDTQYF
TRBV28	few	TRBD1	TRBJ1-5	TGTGCCAGCAGCGAGACAGGGGGCGGTCAGCCCCAGCATTTT	CASSETGGGQPQHF
TRBV7-2	NA	NA	TRBJ1-1	TGTGCCAGCAGCTTCTACGGGAACACTGAAGCTTTCTTT	CASSFYGNTEAFF
TRBV4-2	NA	NA	TRBJ2-2	TGTGCCAGCAGCCCCCGGGACTTCGGGAACACCGGGGAGCTGTTTTTT	CASSPRDFGNTGELFF
TRBV18	many	TRBD2	TRBJ2-3	TGTGCCAGCTCACCAGCGGGAGGCCCTAGCACAGATACGCAGTATTTT	CASSPAGGPSTDTQYF
TRBV7-8	few	NA	TRBJ2-5	TGTGCCAGCAGAATACGACCGGGGTACCAAGAGACCCAGTACTTC	CASRIRPGYQETQYF
TRBV19	few	NA	TRBJ1-1	TGTGCCACCGGCCTTAATCCTCCGACAGAAGCTTTCTTT	CATGLNPPTEAFF
TRBV2	few	TRBD1	TRBJ1-5	TGTGCCAGCAGCGTGGGACAGCCCGCTTATAGCAATCAGCCCCAGCATTTT	CASSVGQPAYSNQPQHF
TRBV28	NA	NA	TRBJ2-7	TGTGCCAGCAGTCAAAGACAGGTTCGGTCCTACGAGCAGTACTTC	CASSQRQVRSYEQYF
TRBV20-1	NA	NA	TRBJ2-1	TGCAGTGCTAGCGGGATCGTCAATGAGCAGTTCTTC	CSASGIVNEQFF
TRBV5-4	NA	NA	TRBJ2-3	TGTGCCAGCAGCTTCGACAGTCAGAGCACAGATACGCAGTATTTT	CASSFDSQSTDTQYF
TRBV19	NA	TRBD2	TRBJ2-3	TGTGCCAGTAGTAGAGCAGCGGGAGAAGTCGCAGATACGCAGTATTTT	CASSRAAGEVADTQYF
TRBV14	few	NA	TRBJ2-4	TGTGCCAGCAGCCCATTAGGGTTAACCAAAAACATTCAGTACTTC	CASSPLGLTKNIQYF
TRBV4-1	few	NA	TRBJ1-3	TGCGCCAGCAGCCAATTGGGATACGGAAACACCATATATTTT	CASSQLGYGNTIYF
TRBV9	NA	NA	TRBJ1-5	TGTGCCAGCAGCGTAGACGGGACGAGCAATCAGCCCCAGCATTTT	CASSVDGTSNQPQHF
TRBV6-1	NA	NA	TRBJ1-4	TGTGCCAGCAGTGCGGGACCCAATGAAAAACTGTTTTTT	CASSAGPNEKLFF
TRBV27	NA	NA	TRBJ2-5	TGTGCCAGCAGTTTCAGGGGATTCCAAGAGACCCAGTACTTC	CASSFRGFQETQYF
TRBV28	NA	NA	TRBJ2-7	TGTGCCAGCAGTATGGACCCTCGCTACGAGCAGTACTTC	CASSMDPRYEQYF
TRBV5-1	many	NA	TRBJ2-7	TGCGCCAGCAGCTTGGATGGGAAAAGCTCCTACGAGCAGTACTTC	CASSLDGKSSYEQYF
TRBV3-1	NA	TRBD2	TRBJ2-3	TGTGCCAGCAGTCCAAATAGCGGGAGCATGAGGACAGATACGCAGTATTTT	CASSPNSGSMRTDTQYF
TRBV7-9	NA	NA	TRBJ1-4	TGTGCCAGCAGCTCCGTTGTCCCGAGGGGTGAAAAACTGTTTTTT	CASSSVVPRGEKLFF
TRBV20-1	few	NA	TRBJ2-2	TGCAGTGCTAGGGGAACGAACACCGGGGAGCTGTTTTTT	CSARGTNTGELFF
TRBV6-1	NA	TRBD1	TRBJ1-5	TGTGCCAGCACCCCGGACAGGGATACCTATCAGCCCCAGCATTTT	CASTPDRDTYQPQHF
TRBV11-2	NA	NA	TRBJ1-2	TGTGCCGGCAGCTTAGGAGGATCCTATGGCTACACCTTC	CAGSLGGSYGYTF
TRBV28	few	NA	TRBJ2-7	TGTGCCAGCAGCCCAAAGGGGGACCGCTACGAGCAGTACTTC	CASSPKGDRYEQYF
TRBV20-1	many	NA	TRBJ2-1	TGCAGTGCTAGAGATAGAAGCAACGAGGTCTATGAGCAGTTCTTC	CSARDRSNEVYEQFF
TRBV10-3	few	TRBD2	TRBJ2-2	TGTGCCATCAGTGCCGGGACTAGAACCGGGGAGCTGTTTTTT	CAISAGTRTGELFF